The 14 T cell receptor beta chains presented below share a single source sample, sequenced in a study of Ad26.COV2.S vaccination and SARS-CoV-2 variants. Some clones are missing from TCRdb's copy, which holds only in-frame ones; the method was immunoSEQ multiplex PCR. The data show over 400,000 clones, about 92% seen once. Stated treatment: around 19 received Ad26.COV2.S at low or high dose, single or two shots; about five received placebo; per-sample allocation not given. Samples analyzed were those drawn on day 63 after the first vaccine or placebo injection. The specimen comprised peripheral blood, sampled in a trial of Ad26.COV2.S vaccine versus placebo. The origin of the receptors is a person aged 18 to 59 who received the Ad26.COV2.S COVID-19 vaccine or a placebo.

The V call is TRBV2, the J call TRBJ2-5, with D possibly being TRBD2 (5 bases). CDR3 length: 13 residues. Germline loops: CDR1 SNHLY, CDR2 FYNNEI. Trimming took off 7 bases at V and 1 base at J, with 10 bases between the two ends. As DNA, the CDR3 is TGTGCCAGCATCGAGGGAGTCCAAGAGACCCAGTACTTC. It translates to CASIEGVQETQYF. The full variable domain, with the rest looked up from reference TRBV2 and TRBJ2-5, is EPEVTQTPSHQVTQMGQEVILRCVPISNHLYFYWYRQILGQKVEFLVSFYNNEISEKSEIFDDQFSVERPDGSNFTLKIRSTKLEDSAMYFCASIEGVQETQYFGPGTRLLVL.

This clone appeared once. The chain links TRBV7-9 to TRBJ1-1; D is unclear. This CDR3 has 13 amino acids. Germline loops: CDR1 SEHNR, CDR2 FQNEAQ (reference sequence). Deletions cut 4 bases from V and 1 base from J, with 7 bases between. The CDR3 region has the DNA TGTGCCAGCAGCTGGTCGCCGAACACTGAAGCTTTCTTT. Translation: CASSWSPNTEAFF.

Regarding this clone: This CDR3 is also generated by other DNA sequences in the sample. The V and J genes are TRBV3-1 (or the pseudogene TRBV3-2) and TRBJ1-5; D possibly corresponds to TRBD1 (5 bases). Looked up from germline, CDR1 is LGHDT and CDR2 is YNNKEL (reference sequence). Trimming left V 1 base short and J 4 bases short, with 8 bases between. This CDR3 is built from 14 residues. CDR3 sequence: CASSQGQPNQPQHF. In nucleotides, the CDR3 is TGTGCCAGCAGCCAAGGACAGCCTAATCAGCCCCAGCATTTT.

The V gene is TRBV20-1, the J gene TRBJ2-7; D is undetermined. Germline V CDR1 and CDR2: DFQATT, SNEGSKA (reference sequence). The CDR3 runs to 13 residues. Trimming pared 3 bases from V and 6 bases from J, leaving 15 bases between. CDR3 protein: CSASVAVMGEQYF. CDR3 DNA: TGCAGTGCTAGTGTGGCGGTAATGGGCGAGCAGTACTTC.

The chain is built from TRBV4-1 and TRBJ1-2; D is undetermined. Germline loops: CDR1 MGHRA, CDR2 YSYEKL. The CDR3 loop spans 15 amino acids. V lost 1 base and J lost 3, with 12 bases in between. The CDR3 spells CASSQVPGIDYGYTF. The CDR3 region has the DNA TGCGCCAGCAGCCAAGTTCCGGGGATCGACTATGGCTACACCTTC.

The V gene is TRBV2, the J gene TRBJ2-3; 7 nucleotides agree with TRBD1. CDR1 is SNHLY and CDR2 is FYNNEI in the germline V gene. The V segment lost 8 bases and the J segment 6 bases; nucleotides outside the gene matches: 11. CDR3 length: 14 residues. The CDR3 sequence is CASSYQGVADTQYF. For the CDR3, the DNA is TGTGCCAGCTCCTATCAGGGGGTGGCGGATACGCAGTATTTT.

The rearrangement joins TRBV25-1 to TRBJ2-7, with TRBD1 identical over 9 bases. The CDR3 sequence is 14 residues long. V gave up 8 bases and J gave up 2 bases; unmatched junction bases: 7. Per the germline V gene, CDR1 is MGHDK and CDR2 is SYGVNS. The CDR3 is CASQFGTGTYEQYF. In nucleotides, the CDR3 is TGTGCCAGCCAATTCGGGACAGGGACCTACGAGCAGTACTTC.

CDR3 in amino acids: CASSVGRGRETQYF. In DNA form, the CDR3 reads TGTGCCAGCAGCGTAGGAAGGGGACGAGAGACCCAGTACTTC. The chain couples TRBV9 to TRBJ2-5; D may be TRBD1 or TRBD2 (5 bases each). The CDR3 length is 14 residues. The germline V gene has CDR1 SGDLS and CDR2 YYNGEE. V lost 0 bases, J lost 4 bases, and 10 bases lay in between.

This chain links TRBV7-9 with TRBJ1-3, with TRBD1 identical over 9 bases. The CDR3 loop spans 17 amino acids. CDR1 SEHNR and CDR2 FQNEAQ come from the germline V gene (reference sequence). V shed 4 bases and J 4 bases; nucleotides not matched to a gene: 11. The CDR3 loop is CASSSRYWTGVGNTIYF. CDR3 DNA sequence: TGTGCCAGCAGCTCCCGGTATTGGACAGGGGTCGGAAACACCATATATTTT.

This clone turned up a few times. This sequence joins TRBV7-2 and TRBJ1-2; D gene unclear. The CDR3 is 14 amino acids. The germline CDR1 and CDR2 sequences are SGHTA and FQGNSA. With 2 bases removed from V and 3 bases from J, the gap between germline ends came to 10 bases. Written as DNA, the CDR3 is TGTGCCAGCAGCTTAACCATGGGGTACTATGGCTACACCTTC. Translation: CASSLTMGYYGYTF.

This rearrangement joins TRBV13 to TRBJ2-5, with a tentative D call TRBD2 (6 bases). Trimming removed 0 bases at V and 5 bases at J, with 19 bases between. Germline-derived CDR1 and CDR2 are PRHDT and FYEKMQ (reference sequence). The CDR3 is 17 amino acids. The CDR3 DNA follows: TGTGCCAGCAGCTTAGGCCTCGCAGGCGGGATTGGCGAGACCCAGTACTTC. It codes for CASSLGLAGGIGETQYF.

This clone was recorded at least ten times. The rearrangement joins TRBV4-3 to TRBJ1-2; D perhaps matches TRBD1 (5 bases). Deletions cut 0 bases from V and 11 bases from J, with 13 bases between. Germline values: CDR1 LGHNA, CDR2 YSLEER. This CDR3 comprises 13 residues. CDR3 bases: TGCGCCAGCAGCCAAGATCTTGGGAGGGGTTACACCTTC. Translating it yields CASSQDLGRGYTF.

The V call is TRBV30, the J call TRBJ2-7; no reliable D call. This CDR3 has 14 amino acids. V lost 0 bases, J lost 1 base, and 10 bases lay in between. Looked up from germline, CDR1 is GTSNPN and CDR2 is SVGIG (reference sequence). CDR3 nucleotide sequence: TGTGCCTGGAGTGTATCATTGGGGTCCTACGAGCAGTACTTC. Residues: CAWSVSLGSYEQYF.

The rearrangement links TRBV11-2 to TRBJ2-7; D might be TRBD1 or TRBD2, each matching 6 bases. The V end lost 4 bases, the J end lost 1 base, and 17 bases lay between the germline ends. In germline, CDR1 is SGHAT, CDR2 FQNNGV. The CDR3 totals 16 residues. Here the CDR3 reads CASSSIRGPRSYEQYF. The DNA for the CDR3 is TGTGCCAGCAGCTCCATCCGGGGGCCAAGGTCCTACGAGCAGTACTTC.